This TCR beta chain was obtained from a study of human T cells and chemical hapten exposure. The overall study: How much TCR each sample yielded varied, mostly because pooled library volumes differed slightly.

Points from the study as a whole: TCRs at a frequency above 1 in 1000 stayed unchanged with DPC sensitization.

The study used a library that attached unique molecular identifiers to individual cDNA molecules. In the study's own analysis: A per-sample median of around 100,000 TCRs was observed, with a range of roughly 23,224 to 750,000. One entry per CDR3 protein, called by TCRdb with MiXCR from the reads. The V and J calls and clone size are TCRdb's, not the authors'. The sample carries about 120,000 distinct CDR3 sequences, around 9% recorded once. Whole blood, unfractionated, served as the material for total RNA extraction. The CDR3 loop spans 15 amino acids. The V segment lost 6 bases and the J segment 3 bases; nucleotides outside the gene matches: 8. Per the germline V gene, CDR1 is SGHAT and CDR2 is FQNNGV. This clonotype appeared a few times. Its cognate antigen is unknown.

The sequenced sample was whole blood. The sequence was obtained from a human donor in good health. Some clones in this sample may be carry-over from other donors' samples. The genes are TRBV11-2 and TRBJ2-5; the match to TRBD2 covers 9 bases. The CDR3 reads CASRPAGGIKETQYF. CDR3 coding DNA: TGTGCCAGCAGGCCAGCGGGGGGCATAAAAGAGACCCAGTACTTC.